These 26 T cell receptor beta chains were all obtained from the same sample, sequenced in a study of blood T cell repertoires in COVID-19. TCRdb keeps only in-frame clones here, not all; method: immunoSEQ multiplex PCR. Here the sample spans about 63,000 clones, around 87% being singletons. Sequenced input: peripheral blood. The receptors here all came from a man aged 45-60 years with active COVID-19.

The CDR3 region is CASSPTGSEQFF. CDR3 nucleotide sequence: TGTGCCAGCAGCCCCACAGGGAGTGAGCAGTTCTTC. This chain joins TRBV7-3 and TRBJ2-1; TRBD1 is a possible D gene (6 bases). CDR3 length: 12 amino acids. V lost 5 bases and J lost 9, with 11 bases in between. CDR1 and CDR2 from the germline V gene are SGHTA and FQGTGA.

This chain links TRBV20-1 with TRBJ2-7; 8 nucleotides align to TRBD2. The CDR3 is made up of 13 amino acids. With 3 bases clipped from V and 4 bases from J, the junction kept 5 bases outside the gene matches. The germline gives CDR1 DFQATT, CDR2 SNEGSKA (reference sequence). CDR3 nucleotide sequence: TGCAGTGCTAGTGGGACGGGGGGGTACGAGCAGTACTTC. The encoded protein is CSASGTGGYEQYF.

The chain uses TRBV7-2 and TRBJ2-1; D might be TRBD1 (6 bases). This CDR3 comprises 15 residues. Trimming removed 1 base at V and 9 bases at J, with 16 bases between. Germline V gene data show CDR1 as SGHTA and CDR2 as FQGNSA. The CDR3 loop is CASSLGPGELGEQFF. In DNA, the CDR3 is TGTGCCAGCAGCTTAGGACCAGGGGAGTTGGGTGAGCAGTTCTTC.

The rearrangement joins TRBV5-6 to TRBJ2-6; possible D gene TRBD1, 6 bases. CDR1 and CDR2 from the germline V gene are SGHDT and YYEEEE. The CDR3 loop spans 19 amino acids. Trimming shortened V by 0 bases and J by 2 bases, and 18 bases separated the two germline ends. The CDR3 DNA reads TGTGCCAGCAGCTTGGTGGAGGCAGCTTGGGGGCCTGGGGCCAACGTCCTGACTTTC. This codes for CASSLVEAAWGPGANVLTF.

This clone was counted once. The J gene is TRBJ1-1, the V gene TRBV10-3; 9 nucleotides align to TRBD1. The junction had 7 bases not matched to a gene; V was cut back by 5 bases and J by 3 bases. Per germline, CDR1 ENHRY and CDR2 SYGVKD. The CDR3 totals 15 residues. The CDR3 sequence: CAISNGQGLDTEAFF. In DNA, the CDR3 is TGTGCCATCAGTAATGGACAGGGGCTGGACACTGAAGCTTTCTTT.

This clone was detected many times. This chain joins TRBV6-4 and TRBJ2-1; 10 nucleotides match TRBD2. CDR3 length: 15 residues. Losses at the gene ends were 6 bases for V and 5 bases for J; bases not matched to a gene: 7. Germline lookup yields CDR1 MRHNA and CDR2 SNTAGT. CDR3 loop: CASSTGTSADNEQFF. CDR3 DNA: TGTGCCAGCAGCACCGGGACTAGCGCCGACAATGAGCAGTTCTTC.

The chain combines TRBV2 with TRBJ1-1, with 10 positions matching TRBD1. The junction had 11 bases not matched to a gene; V was cut back by 7 bases and J by 9 bases. CDR1 is SNHLY and CDR2 is FYNNEI in the germline V gene. The CDR3 is made up of 14 amino acids. CDR3 loop: CASITGTGERKAFF. CDR3 coding DNA: TGTGCCAGCATTACCGGGACAGGGGAGAGAAAAGCTTTCTTT.

The rearrangement uses TRBV5-6 and TRBJ2-1, with TRBD2 matching over 10 bases. J lost 4 bases, V lost 1 base, and 8 bases had no gene match. The CDR3 is 17 amino acids. The V gene's germline CDR1 is SGHDT and CDR2 YYEEEE. CDR3 coding DNA: TGTGCCAGCAGCTTGCAACACGGACTAGCGGAATACAATGAGCAGTTCTTC. The encoded protein is CASSLQHGLAEYNEQFF.

This chain connects TRBV3-1 (or the pseudogene TRBV3-2) to TRBJ2-3; TRBD2 agrees at 7 bases. V gave up 2 bases and J gave up 2 bases; unmatched junction bases: 1. Germline CDR1 is LGHDT and CDR2 is YNNKEL (reference sequence). This CDR3 spans 14 amino acids. CDR3 nucleotides: TGTGCCAGCAGCCAACTAGCGGCCACAGATACGCAGTATTTT. Protein: CASSQLAATDTQYF.

This sequence joins TRBV7-6 and TRBJ2-5; TRBD2 agrees at 13 bases. From germline, CDR1 is SGHVS and CDR2 FNYEAQ. With 3 bases clipped from V and 5 bases from J, the junction kept 6 bases outside the gene matches. The CDR3 is made up of 16 amino acids. DNA for the CDR3: TGTGCCAGCAGCTTGACTAGCGGGAGGTCTGGGGAGACCCAGTACTTC. This sequence encodes CASSLTSGRSGETQYF.

This clone appeared a few times. Here the CDR3 reads CASSLARQGYPEAFF. The CDR3 nucleotides read TGTGCCAGCAGCTTAGCAAGACAGGGGTATCCTGAAGCTTTCTTT. V usage is TRBV7-8 and J usage is TRBJ1-1; 8 bases align to TRBD1. The CDR3 consists of 15 residues. The V gene end was trimmed by 0 bases and the J gene end by 6 bases; junction bases not matched to a gene: 6. The germline gives CDR1 SGHVS, CDR2 FQNEAQ.

This rearrangement joins TRBV6-2 or TRBV6-3 to TRBJ1-2, with D unclear. V shed 2 bases and J shed 4 bases, with 5 bases lying between them. The CDR3 is 12 residues long. Germline-derived CDR1 and CDR2 are MNHEY and SVGEGT. In DNA form, the CDR3 reads TGTGCCAGCAGTTACGCCAGCTATGGCTACACCTTC. It is translated as CASSYASYGYTF.

The chain is built from TRBV11-3 and TRBJ2-3; D remains unclear. The germline V and J ends were trimmed by 4 bases and 3 bases, with 17 bases remaining between them. Per germline, CDR1 SGHNT and CDR2 YENEEA. The CDR3 consists of 16 residues. The CDR3: CASSYDSSNPTDTQYF. CDR3 coding DNA: TGTGCCAGCAGCTACGACTCCTCAAACCCTACAGATACGCAGTATTTT.

The genes are TRBV28 and TRBJ2-7; 7 bases match TRBD1. Germline assignment: CDR1 MDHEN and CDR2 SYDVKM. With 3 bases clipped from V and 2 bases from J, the junction kept 4 bases outside the gene matches. CDR3 size: 14 residues. CDR3 DNA sequence: TGTGCCAGCAGTTTGGACAGGCCCCCCTACGAGCAGTACTTC. Translation: CASSLDRPPYEQYF.

This clone was seen once. The genes are TRBV5-1 and TRBJ2-1; possibly TRBD1 for D (6 bases). Germline values: CDR1 SGHRS, CDR2 YFSETQ. CDR3 length: 16 residues. Trimming left V 3 bases short and J 0 bases short, with 13 bases between. CDR3 amino acids: CASSSTGSLSYNEQFF. The DNA for the CDR3 is TGCGCCAGCAGCTCGACAGGTTCTCTCTCCTACAATGAGCAGTTCTTC.

The chain joins TRBV6-5 to TRBJ1-3; D is perhaps TRBD1 (5 bases). Between the trimmed V and J ends, which lost 10 bases and 0 bases, there was a span of 13 bases. The CDR3 has 14 amino acids. Germline CDR1 and CDR2: MNHEY and SVGAGI. The CDR3 loop is CATSGGYSGNTIYF. CDR3 nucleotides: TGTGCCACCTCTGGGGGGTACTCTGGAAACACCATATATTTT.

The J gene is TRBJ2-7, the V gene TRBV3-1 (or the pseudogene TRBV3-2); D might be TRBD1 (5 bases). CDR3 length equals 13 residues. Trimming cost V 1 base and J 6 bases, with 10 bases left between them. Germline V gene lookup returns CDR1 LGHDT and CDR2 YNNKEL (reference sequence). CDR3: CASSQVQGAEQYF. The CDR3 DNA reads TGTGCCAGCAGCCAAGTTCAGGGCGCCGAGCAGTACTTC.

This clone was recorded once. The chain combines TRBV27 with TRBJ2-7, with 11 nucleotides matching TRBD1. V lost 3 bases to trimming and J lost 6 bases; unmatched junction nucleotides: 4. The CDR3 runs to 14 residues. The germline V gene has CDR1 MNHEY and CDR2 SMNVEV (reference sequence). Here the CDR3 DNA reads TGTGCCAGCAGTTTGGACAGGGGGCGGGTCGAGCAGTACTTC. Its protein is CASSLDRGRVEQYF.

This rearrangement joins TRBV2 to TRBJ2-1; 11 bases match TRBD2. This CDR3 region has 14 residues. The V and J ends lost 10 bases and 7 bases, in that order; junction bases with no gene match: 9. CDR1 and CDR2 (germline): SNHLY, FYNNEI. The CDR3 loop is CATGTSGSWNEQFF. DNA for the CDR3: TGTGCCACGGGCACTAGCGGGAGTTGGAATGAGCAGTTCTTC.

The V gene is TRBV4-1, the J gene TRBJ2-7; 7 bases agree with TRBD1. The germline V gene encodes CDR1 MGHRA and CDR2 YSYEKL. This CDR3 is built from 15 residues. J gave up 3 bases and V 4 bases, and 9 bases lay outside the gene matches. The CDR3 nucleotides read TGCGCCAGCAGCCCCGCGACAGGGTTCTACTACGAGCAGTACTTC. It yields the protein CASSPATGFYYEQYF.

The CDR3 protein is CASSSGQGVSTNEKLFF. CDR3 DNA sequence: TGTGCCAGCAGCTCTGGACAGGGAGTCTCAACTAATGAAAAACTGTTTTTT. V and J are TRBV7-9 and TRBJ1-4, with TRBD1 matching over 8 bases. Unmatched junction bases numbered 7, after V lost 4 bases and J lost 0 bases. The CDR3 is 17 residues long. Germline V gene lookup returns CDR1 SEHNR and CDR2 FQNEAQ (reference sequence).

Of note for this clone: This same CDR3 is encoded by further DNA sequences in the sample. The rearrangement uses TRBV19 and TRBJ1-5; 7 positions agree with TRBD1. V lost 4 bases and J lost 2; bases outside the gene matches: 5. The CDR3 is made up of 15 amino acids. CDR1 is LNHDA, CDR2 SQIVND, per germline (reference sequence). The CDR3 sequence: CASSTRQGGNQPQHF. The DNA for the CDR3 is TGTGCCAGTAGTACCCGACAGGGAGGCAATCAGCCCCAGCATTTT.

The V and J genes are TRBV4-3 and TRBJ1-2, with D possibly matching TRBD1 (5 bases). The CDR3 is made up of 14 amino acids. From germline, CDR1 is LGHNA and CDR2 YSLEER. Trimming left V 3 bases short and J 8 bases short, with 16 bases between. The CDR3 sequence: CASSHAQRGWGYTF. CDR3 DNA: TGCGCCAGCAGCCATGCACAAAGGGGCTGGGGCTACACCTTC.

J is TRBJ1-1 and V is TRBV4-1; no clear D. V lost 1 base and J lost 8, with 23 bases in between. Germline CDR1 MGHRA, CDR2 YSYEKL. The CDR3 runs 17 residues. In DNA form, the CDR3 reads TGCGCCAGCAGCCAAGTGAGACTTAGGAGAGAACCATCGGAAGCTTTCTTT. It specifies CASSQVRLRREPSEAFF.

The chain has TRBV5-1 and TRBJ2-2; possible D gene TRBD2, 6 bases. The CDR3 loop spans 16 amino acids. V lost 4 bases and J lost 5, with 18 bases in between. The V gene's germline CDR1 is SGHRS and CDR2 YFSETQ. In DNA form, the CDR3 reads TGCGCCAGCAGCGCCGTCTCGGGACGGGGGACCGGGGAGCTGTTTTTT. Its protein is CASSAVSGRGTGELFF.

This clone was observed a few times. The chain links TRBV7-6 to TRBJ2-7, with 8 positions matching TRBD1. The J segment lost 5 bases and the V segment lost 5 bases, leaving 11 bases of the junction unmatched. Per germline, CDR1 SGHVS and CDR2 FNYEAQ. The CDR3 extends over 15 amino acids. The CDR3 region is CASSLTDRARHEQYF. DNA of the CDR3: TGTGCCAGCAGCCTAACGGACAGGGCTAGGCACGAGCAGTACTTC. The full variable domain, rest sourced from reference TRBV7-6 and TRBJ2-7, is GAGVSQSPRYKVTKRGQDVALRCDPISGHVSLYWYRQALGQGPEFLTYFNYEAQQDKSGLPNDRFSAERPEGSISTLTIQRTEQRDSAMYRCASSLTDRARHEQYFGPGTRLTVT.